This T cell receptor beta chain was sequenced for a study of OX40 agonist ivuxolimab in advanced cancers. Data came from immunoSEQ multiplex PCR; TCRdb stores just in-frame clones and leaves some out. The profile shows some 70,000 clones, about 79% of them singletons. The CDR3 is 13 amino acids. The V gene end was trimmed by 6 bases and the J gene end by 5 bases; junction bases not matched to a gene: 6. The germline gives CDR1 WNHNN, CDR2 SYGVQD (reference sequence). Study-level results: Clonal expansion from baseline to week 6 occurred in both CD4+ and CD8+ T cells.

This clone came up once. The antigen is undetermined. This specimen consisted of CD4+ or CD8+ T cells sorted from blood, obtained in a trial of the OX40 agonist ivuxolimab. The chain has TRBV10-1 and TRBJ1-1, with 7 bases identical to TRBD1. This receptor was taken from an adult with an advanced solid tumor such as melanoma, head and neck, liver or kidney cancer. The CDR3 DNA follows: TGCGCCAGCAGACAGGGGCTGGGAACTGAAGCTTTCTTT. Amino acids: CASRQGLGTEAFF.